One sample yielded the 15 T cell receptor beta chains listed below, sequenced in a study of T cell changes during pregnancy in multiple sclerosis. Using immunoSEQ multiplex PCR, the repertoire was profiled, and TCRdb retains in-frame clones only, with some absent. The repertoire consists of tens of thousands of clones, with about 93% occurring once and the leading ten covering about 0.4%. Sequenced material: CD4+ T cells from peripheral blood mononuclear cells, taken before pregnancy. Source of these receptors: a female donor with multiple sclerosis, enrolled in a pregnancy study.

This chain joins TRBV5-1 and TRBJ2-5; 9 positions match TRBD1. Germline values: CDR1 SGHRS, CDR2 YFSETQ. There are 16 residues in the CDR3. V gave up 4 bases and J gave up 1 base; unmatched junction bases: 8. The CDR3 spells CASSPPGQGFQETQYF. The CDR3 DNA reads TGCGCCAGCAGCCCTCCAGGACAGGGGTTCCAAGAGACCCAGTACTTC.

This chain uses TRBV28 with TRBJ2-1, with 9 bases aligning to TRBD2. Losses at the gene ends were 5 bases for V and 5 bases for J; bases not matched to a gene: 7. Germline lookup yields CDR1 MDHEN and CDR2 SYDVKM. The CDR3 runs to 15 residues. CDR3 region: CASSPRLAGNNEQFF. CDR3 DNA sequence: TGTGCCAGCAGTCCCCGGCTAGCGGGAAACAATGAGCAGTTCTTC. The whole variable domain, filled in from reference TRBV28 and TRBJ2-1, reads DVKVTQSSRYLVKRTGEKVFLECVQDMDHENMFWYRQDPGLGLRLIYFSYDVKMKEKGDIPEGYSVSREKKERFSLILESASTNQTSMYLCASSPRLAGNNEQFFGPGTRLTVL.

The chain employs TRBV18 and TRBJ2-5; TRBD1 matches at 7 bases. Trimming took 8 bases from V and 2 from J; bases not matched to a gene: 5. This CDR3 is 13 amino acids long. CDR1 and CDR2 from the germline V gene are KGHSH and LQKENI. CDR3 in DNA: TGTGCCAGCCGAGGGACAGTGCAAGAGACCCAGTACTTC. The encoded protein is CASRGTVQETQYF. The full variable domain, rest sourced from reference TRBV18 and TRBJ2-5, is NAGVMQNPRHLVRRRGQEARLRCSPMKGHSHVYWYRQLPEEGLKFMVYLQKENIIDESGMPKERFSAEFPKEGPSILRIQQVVRGDSAAYFCASRGTVQETQYFGPGTRLLVL.

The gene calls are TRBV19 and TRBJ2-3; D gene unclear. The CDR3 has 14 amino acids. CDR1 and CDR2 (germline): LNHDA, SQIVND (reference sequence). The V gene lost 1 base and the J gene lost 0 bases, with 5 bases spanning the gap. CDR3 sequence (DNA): TGTGCCAGTAGTATAGGCACTAGCACAGATACGCAGTATTTT. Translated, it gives CASSIGTSTDTQYF.

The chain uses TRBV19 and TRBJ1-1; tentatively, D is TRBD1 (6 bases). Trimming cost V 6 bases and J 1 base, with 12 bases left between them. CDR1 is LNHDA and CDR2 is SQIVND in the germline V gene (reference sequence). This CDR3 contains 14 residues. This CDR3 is CASRAGTPNTEAFF. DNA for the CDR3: TGTGCCAGTAGGGCCGGGACACCGAACACTGAAGCTTTCTTT.

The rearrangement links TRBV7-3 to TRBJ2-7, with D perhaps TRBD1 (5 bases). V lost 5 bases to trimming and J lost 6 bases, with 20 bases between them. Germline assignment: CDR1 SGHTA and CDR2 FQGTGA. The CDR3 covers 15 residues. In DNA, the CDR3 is TGTGCCAGCAGCCCCGTTTCAGGGTCGATTGGCGAGCAGTACTTC. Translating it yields CASSPVSGSIGEQYF.

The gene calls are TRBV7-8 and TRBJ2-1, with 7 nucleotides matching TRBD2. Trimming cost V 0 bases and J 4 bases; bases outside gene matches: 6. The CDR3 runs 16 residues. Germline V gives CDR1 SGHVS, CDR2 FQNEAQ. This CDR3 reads CASSLAVGGTYNEQFF. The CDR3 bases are TGTGCCAGCAGCTTAGCTGTCGGGGGGACTTACAATGAGCAGTTCTTC.

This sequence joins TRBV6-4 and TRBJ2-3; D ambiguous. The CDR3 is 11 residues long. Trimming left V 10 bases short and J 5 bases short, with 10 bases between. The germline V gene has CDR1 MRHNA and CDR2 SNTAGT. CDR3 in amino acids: CATRREDTQYF. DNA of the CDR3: TGTGCCACCAGACGAGAAGATACGCAGTATTTT.

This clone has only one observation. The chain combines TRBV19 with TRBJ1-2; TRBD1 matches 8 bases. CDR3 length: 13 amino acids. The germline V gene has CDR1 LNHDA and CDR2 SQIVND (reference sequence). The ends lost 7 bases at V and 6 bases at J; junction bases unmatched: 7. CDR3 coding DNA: TGTGCCAGTACCCTCCGGGACAGGAATGGCTACACCTTC. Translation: CASTLRDRNGYTF.

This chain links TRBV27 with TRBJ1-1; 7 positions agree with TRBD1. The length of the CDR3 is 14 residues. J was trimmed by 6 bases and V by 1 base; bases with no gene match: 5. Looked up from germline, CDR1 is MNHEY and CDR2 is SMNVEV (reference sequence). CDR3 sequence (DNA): TGTGCCAGCAGTTTATTGACAGGGCTCGCTGAAGCTTTCTTT. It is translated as CASSLLTGLAEAFF.

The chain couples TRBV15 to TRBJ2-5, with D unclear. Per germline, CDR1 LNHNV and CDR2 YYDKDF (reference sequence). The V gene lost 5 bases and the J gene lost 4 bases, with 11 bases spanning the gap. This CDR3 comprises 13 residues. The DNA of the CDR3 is TGTGCCACCAGCCTAGGTGGCCGAGAGACCCAGTACTTC. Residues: CATSLGGRETQYF. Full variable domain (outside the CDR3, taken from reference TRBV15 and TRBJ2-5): DAMVIQNPRYQVTQFGKPVTLSCSQTLNHNVMYWYQQKSSQAPKLLFHYYDKDFNNEADTPDNFQSRRPNTSFCFLDIRSPGLGDTAMYLCATSLGGRETQYFGPGTRLLVL.

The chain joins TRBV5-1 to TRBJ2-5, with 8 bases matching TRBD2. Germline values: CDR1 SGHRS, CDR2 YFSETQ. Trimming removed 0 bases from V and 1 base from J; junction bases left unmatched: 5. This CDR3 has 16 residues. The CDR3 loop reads CASSLVGGGSQETQYF. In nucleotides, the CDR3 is TGCGCCAGCAGCTTGGTCGGCGGGGGGTCCCAAGAGACCCAGTACTTC. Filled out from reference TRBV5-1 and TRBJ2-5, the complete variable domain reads KAGVTQTPRYLIKTRGQQVTLSCSPISGHRSVSWYQQTPGQGLQFLFEYFSETQRNKGNFPGRFSGRQFSNSRSEMNVSTLELGDSALYLCASSLVGGGSQETQYFGPGTRLLVL.

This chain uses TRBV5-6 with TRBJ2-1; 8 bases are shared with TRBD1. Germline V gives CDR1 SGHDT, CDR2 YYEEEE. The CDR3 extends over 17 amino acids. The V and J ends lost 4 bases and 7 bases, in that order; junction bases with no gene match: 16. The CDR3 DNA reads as TGTGCCAGCAGCCCCGACGACAGGGGCGGTCGTAGGAATGAGCAGTTCTTC. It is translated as CASSPDDRGGRRNEQFF.

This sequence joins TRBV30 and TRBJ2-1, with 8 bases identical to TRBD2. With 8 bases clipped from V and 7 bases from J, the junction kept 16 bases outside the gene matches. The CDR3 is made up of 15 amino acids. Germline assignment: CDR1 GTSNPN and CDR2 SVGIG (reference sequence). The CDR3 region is CAQRWSGSNLNEQFF. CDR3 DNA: TGTGCCCAGAGGTGGAGCGGGAGTAACTTGAATGAGCAGTTCTTC.

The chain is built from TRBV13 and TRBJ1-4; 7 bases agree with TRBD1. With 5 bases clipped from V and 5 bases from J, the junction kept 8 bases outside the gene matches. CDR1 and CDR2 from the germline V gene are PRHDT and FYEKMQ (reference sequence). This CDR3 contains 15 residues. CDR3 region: CASSEIGTANEKLFF. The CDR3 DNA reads TGTGCCAGCAGCGAGATTGGGACAGCGAATGAAAAACTGTTTTTT.